Sequencing of this TCR beta chain was carried out in a study of CD8+ T cells in alopecia areata. About the study: Those treated were given oral tofacitinib at 5 to 10 mg twice daily.

Study results and caveats: Greater clonality was observed in lesional scalp samples, especially alopecia totalis/universalis, versus normal scalp. TCRs were shared less clearly across patients than in mice, possibly for HLA-related reasons.

Samples from alopecia areata patients were lesional scalp punch biopsies and peripheral blood. It was cDNA, reverse transcribed from extracted RNA, that served as the sequencing template. The table came from immunoSEQ multiplex PCR; TCRdb's copy has only in-frame clones and leaves some out. Of 140,000 to 150,000 clones listed, approximately 50% were seen once; the top ten hold 6% to 7%. J lost 6 bases, V lost 0 bases, and 3 bases had no gene match. CDR1 SGHRS and CDR2 YFSETQ come from the germline V gene. The CDR3 consists of 15 residues. This clone turned up a few times. Its antigen is not known. The receptor comes from a human donor with alopecia areata. The chain recombines TRBV5-1 with TRBJ2-5, with TRBD2 matching 12 bases. Specimen: CD4+ T cells sorted from blood. The CDR3 coding sequence is TGCGCCAGCAGCTTGGGACTAGCGGGAGCCCAGACCCAGTACTTC. Its protein is CASSLGLAGAQTQYF.